Listed below are T cell receptor beta chains from one sample, sequenced in a study of OX40 agonist ivuxolimab in advanced cancers. The repertoire was sequenced with immunoSEQ multiplex PCR; TCRdb's copy has only in-frame clones and lacks some. In the table there are some 81,000 clones, 80% to 90% of which are singletons. The specimen was CD4+ or CD8+ T cells sorted from blood, collected in a trial of the OX40 agonist ivuxolimab. These receptor sequences come from an adult with an advanced solid tumor such as melanoma, head and neck, liver or kidney cancer. Each CDR3 is given with its conserved first and last residue. The D gene is left open where the match is weak.

D gene: -; J gene: TRBJ1-4; V gene: TRBV7-2; CDR3 protein: CASSLWGDPNEKLFF
D gene: TRBD1; J gene: TRBJ1-1; V gene: TRBV2; CDR3 protein: CASSADRGRGTEAFF
D gene: -; J gene: TRBJ1-1; V gene: TRBV9; CDR3 protein: CASSVAAAMNTEAFF
D gene: TRBD1; J gene: TRBJ2-5; V gene: TRBV7-2; CDR3 protein: CASSPETGQVTQYF
D gene: -; J gene: TRBJ1-4; V gene: TRBV18; CDR3 protein: CASSSRDGSEKLFF
D gene: -; J gene: TRBJ2-1; V gene: TRBV27; CDR3 protein: CASSPTGYNEQFF
D gene: -; J gene: TRBJ2-2; V gene: TRBV6-6; CDR3 protein: CASSYELGTGELFF
D gene: -; J gene: TRBJ1-2; V gene: TRBV4-2; CDR3 protein: CASSQPYWDGEYGYTF
D gene: -; J gene: TRBJ2-1; V gene: TRBV4-3; CDR3 protein: CASSQGGMGSPGEQFF
D gene: -; J gene: TRBJ1-1; V gene: TRBV6-6; CDR3 protein: CASSHTTEAFF
D gene: -; J gene: TRBJ1-1; V gene: TRBV11-1; CDR3 protein: CASSFGGASNTEAFF
D gene: TRBD1; J gene: TRBJ1-1; V gene: TRBV7-9; CDR3 protein: CASSDTGGGFDTEAFF
D gene: -; J gene: TRBJ2-7; V gene: TRBV7-6; CDR3 protein: CAPVGVYEQYF
D gene: TRBD1; J gene: TRBJ2-7; V gene: TRBV10-3; CDR3 protein: CAISESGQGYSYEQYF
D gene: TRBD2; J gene: TRBJ2-7; V gene: TRBV4-2; CDR3 protein: CASSQDDGGVSYEQYF
D gene: -; J gene: TRBJ1-1; V gene: TRBV18; CDR3 protein: CASSPRQDYTEAFF
D gene: -; J gene: TRBJ2-3; V gene: TRBV7-6; CDR3 protein: CASIKKGGPSDTQYF
D gene: TRBD1; J gene: TRBJ1-1; V gene: TRBV11-3; CDR3 protein: CASSFLIRQGGLDTEAFF
D gene: -; J gene: TRBJ2-7; V gene: TRBV7-9; CDR3 protein: CASSSPAYEQYF
D gene: TRBD1; J gene: -; V gene: TRBV2; CDR3 protein: CASSQRRDRAHEQYF
D gene: TRBD2; J gene: TRBJ2-1; V gene: TRBV11-1; CDR3 protein: CASSLVDSLAGREFF
D gene: -; J gene: TRBJ2-5; V gene: TRBV7-9; CDR3 protein: CASSLAGGGARETQYF
D gene: -; J gene: TRBJ2-4; V gene: TRBV5-4; CDR3 protein: CASSLYDKNIQYF
D gene: TRBD1; J gene: TRBJ2-4; V gene: TRBV29-1; CDR3 protein: CSVAKGQGYIQYF
D gene: -; J gene: TRBJ1-1; V gene: TRBV6-5; CDR3 protein: CASSYSGGRVNTEAFF
D gene: -; J gene: TRBJ1-4; V gene: TRBV7-9; CDR3 protein: CASSAGGELFF
D gene: -; J gene: TRBJ1-1; V gene: TRBV7-2; CDR3 protein: CASSEQGMNTEAFF
D gene: TRBD1; J gene: TRBJ2-3; V gene: TRBV7-2; CDR3 protein: CASSFGTGPTDTQYF
D gene: -; J gene: TRBJ1-5; V gene: TRBV9; CDR3 protein: CASSSTASSNQPQHF
D gene: -; J gene: TRBJ2-5; V gene: TRBV9; CDR3 protein: CASSVGAAQETQYF
D gene: -; J gene: TRBJ1-1; V gene: TRBV10-3; CDR3 protein: CAISQYTEAFF
D gene: -; J gene: TRBJ1-2; V gene: TRBV21-1; CDR3 protein: CAINPGGAVGYTF
D gene: -; J gene: TRBJ2-2; V gene: TRBV19; CDR3 protein: CATSSLGGANTGELFF
D gene: -; J gene: TRBJ1-4; V gene: TRBV6-1; CDR3 protein: CASSEVPGAAEKLFF
D gene: TRBD1; J gene: TRBJ1-1; V gene: TRBV5-1; CDR3 protein: CASSLAAQGGTEAFF
D gene: -; J gene: TRBJ1-5; V gene: TRBV29-1; CDR3 protein: CSVVAESNQPQHF
D gene: -; J gene: TRBJ2-5; V gene: TRBV7-2; CDR3 protein: CASSLGAGAVVETQYF
D gene: -; J gene: TRBJ2-2; V gene: TRBV18; CDR3 protein: CASSPPVSGRTGELFF
D gene: -; J gene: TRBJ1-1; V gene: TRBV5-1; CDR3 protein: CASTPLPRVRTTEAFF
D gene: -; J gene: TRBJ1-3; V gene: TRBV27; CDR3 protein: CASSSDIAGNTIYF
D gene: -; J gene: TRBJ1-2; V gene: TRBV4-3; CDR3 protein: CASSPNQNYGYTF
D gene: -; J gene: TRBJ2-1; V gene: TRBV7-2; CDR3 protein: CASSLPIVHEQFF
D gene: -; J gene: TRBJ1-5; V gene: TRBV7-9; CDR3 protein: CASSFRGSNQPQHF
D gene: TRBD1; J gene: TRBJ2-1; V gene: TRBV9; CDR3 protein: CASSPGQVVQQFF
D gene: -; J gene: TRBJ2-1; V gene: TRBV7-9; CDR3 protein: CASSQIQGSSYNEQFF
D gene: -; J gene: TRBJ2-7; V gene: TRBV9; CDR3 protein: CASSVGPEPSEQYF
D gene: -; J gene: TRBJ1-2; V gene: TRBV7-9; CDR3 protein: CASSFTGLANYGYTF
D gene: TRBD1; J gene: TRBJ1-2; V gene: TRBV10-1; CDR3 protein: CASNPDRGANYGYTF